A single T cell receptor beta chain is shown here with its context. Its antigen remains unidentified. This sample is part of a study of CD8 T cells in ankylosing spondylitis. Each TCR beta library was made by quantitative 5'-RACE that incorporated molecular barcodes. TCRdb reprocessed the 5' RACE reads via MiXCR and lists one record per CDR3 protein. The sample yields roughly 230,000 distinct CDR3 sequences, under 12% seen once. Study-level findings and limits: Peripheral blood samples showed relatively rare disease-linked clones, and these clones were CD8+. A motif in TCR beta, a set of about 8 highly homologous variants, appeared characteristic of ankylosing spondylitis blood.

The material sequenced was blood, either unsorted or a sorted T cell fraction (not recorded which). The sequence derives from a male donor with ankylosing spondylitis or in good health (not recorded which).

CDR3 protein: CAWSRTSGVFSGHRETQYF. CDR3 coding DNA: TGTGCCTGGAGCCGAACTAGCGGGGTCTTCTCTGGGCACCGGGAGACCCAGTACTTC. V gene TRBV30 combines with J gene TRBJ2-5, with TRBD2 matching 10 bases. Germline lookup yields CDR1 GTSNPN and CDR2 SVGIG (reference sequence). This CDR3 region has 19 residues. V lost 3 bases, J lost 5 bases, and 21 bases stayed unmatched.